This T cell receptor (beta chain) comes out of a study of metastatic and nonmetastatic thyroid tumors. With MiXCR, TCRdb reprocessed the PCR reads. The table has under 35,000 clones, over 15% seen once; the top ten hold more than 4.5%. In its sample, this clone was seen many times. Thyroid surgery took place with no prior treatment in any patient. Sequenced material: blood. The origin of this receptor is a female donor with papillary thyroid cancer or a benign thyroid nodule (not recorded which). Some clones in this sample may be carry-over from other donors' samples.

Here the CDR3 DNA reads TGCAGTGCCCTTGCTAGGCTTGGCTCCTACGAGCAGTACTTC. It codes for CSALARLGSYEQYF. The chain recombines TRBV20-1 with TRBJ2-7; D is unresolved. CDR1 and CDR2 from the germline V gene are DFQATT and SNEGSKA (reference sequence). V lost 6 bases, J lost 0 bases, and 15 bases lay in between. The CDR3 sequence is 14 residues long.